This T cell receptor beta chain originates from a study of T-cell reconstitution after alpha-beta-depleted transplantation in children. Study observations and caveats: At one year after transplant, newly produced T cells mostly accounted for T-cell counts and diversity. Reported findings indicate that, about two months after transplant, alpha-beta T cells came from several hundred expanded clones, which were derived from non-depleted graft cells. Surviving thymic progenitors and recipient T cells were the source of high TCRbeta diversity at day 60 in some patients.

A note on this clonotype: The antigen is undetermined.

It was with unique molecular identifiers that the TCRbeta library was prepared. TCRdb re-analysed the PCR reads in MiXCR, keeping a single row per CDR3 protein. Of roughly 490,000 distinct CDR3 sequences listed, around 10% were seen once; the top ten hold less than 15%. The germline V and J ends were trimmed by 5 bases and 0 bases, with 16 bases remaining between them. The germline V gene encodes CDR1 SGHVS and CDR2 FQNEAQ. This CDR3 is built from 16 residues. This specimen consisted of PBMCs, mostly from graft donor cells, obtained 180 days after TCRalphabeta/CD19-depleted stem cell transplant. The gene calls are TRBV7-8 and TRBJ1-2, with D possibly matching TRBD1 (5 bases). This sequence was found in a female patient aged 2-15 years who had a stem cell transplant for aplastic anemia, so the T cells may come from the graft donor. The DNA of the CDR3 is TGTGCCAGCAGCCCATCTCGGGGGAGCCCTAACTATGGCTACACCTTC. Residues: CASSPSRGSPNYGYTF.